Each of the 14 T cell receptor beta chains below was sequenced from the same sample in a study of blood T cell repertoires in COVID-19. Here immunoSEQ multiplex PCR was the method, and the copy in TCRdb shows in-frame clones only, minus some. Here the sample spans under 150,000 clones, roughly four fifths being singletons. The source material was peripheral blood. The receptors were sampled from a man aged 40-50 years with active or convalescent COVID-19.

The chain employs TRBV9 and TRBJ2-1; D not certain. Trimming pared 0 bases from V and 0 bases from J, leaving 7 bases between. This CDR3 has 15 residues. CDR1 is SGDLS, CDR2 YYNGEE, per germline. In DNA form, the CDR3 reads TGTGCCAGCAGCGTAGGAGCGAGCTCCTACAATGAGCAGTTCTTC. It translates to CASSVGASSYNEQFF.

This rearrangement joins TRBV19 to TRBJ2-3; 8 nucleotides line up with TRBD2. The CDR3 length is 16 residues. CDR1 is LNHDA, CDR2 SQIVND, per germline (reference sequence). The V segment lost 3 bases and the J segment 2 bases; nucleotides outside the gene matches: 7. CDR3 sequence reads: CASSIGRGDFTDTQYF. The CDR3 DNA reads as TGTGCCAGTAGTATCGGGCGGGGGGACTTCACAGATACGCAGTATTTT. The variable domain in full, with the rest retrieved from reference TRBV19 and TRBJ2-3, is DGGITQSPKYLFRKEGQNVTLSCEQNLNHDAMYWYRQDPGQGLRLIYYSQIVNDFQKGDIAEGYSVSREKKESFPLTVTSAQKNPTAFYLCASSIGRGDFTDTQYFGPGTRLTVL.

This sequence joins TRBV30 and TRBJ1-6; D remains unclear. Germline-derived CDR1 and CDR2 are GTSNPN and SVGIG (reference sequence). This CDR3 has 13 residues. With 5 bases removed from V and 7 bases from J, the gap between germline ends came to 12 bases. The CDR3 sequence is CAWDGKQNSPLHF. DNA for the CDR3: TGTGCCTGGGACGGAAAACAGAATTCACCCCTCCACTTT.

V gene TRBV7-3 combines with J gene TRBJ2-3; 8 positions match TRBD2. V dropped 5 bases and J dropped 5; count of bases not matched to a gene: 6. This CDR3 is built from 14 residues. The germline gives CDR1 SGHTA, CDR2 FQGTGA. This CDR3 reads CASSRGGVGDTQYF. DNA for the CDR3: TGTGCCAGCAGCCGGGGGGGCGTAGGAGATACGCAGTATTTT.

This chain joins TRBV18 and TRBJ2-2; 8 bases are a match to TRBD1. Germline loops: CDR1 KGHSH, CDR2 LQKENI. V lost 3 bases and J lost 4; bases outside the gene matches: 4. The CDR3 is made up of 15 amino acids. Here the CDR3 DNA reads TGTGCCAGCTCACCCAAACAGGGGGTCACCGGGGAGCTGTTTTTT. Encoded protein: CASSPKQGVTGELFF.

The V call is TRBV7-9, the J call TRBJ1-3; tentative D call: TRBD1 (5 bases). CDR1 and CDR2 from the germline V gene are SEHNR and FQNEAQ (reference sequence). V was clipped by 1 base and J by 0 bases, with 10 bases between them. This CDR3 is built from 16 residues. This CDR3 reads CASSLGSGSSGNTIYF. The CDR3 nucleotides read TGTGCCAGCAGCTTAGGCTCAGGGTCCTCTGGAAACACCATATATTTT.

As concerns this clone: Other nucleotide sequences from this sample produce the same CDR3. The CDR3 DNA sequence: TGTGCCACCAGTGAAGCTGGTTACAATGAGCAGTTCTTC. Translating it yields CATSEAGYNEQFF. This chain uses TRBV24-1 with TRBJ2-1; D is uncertain. Germline CDR1 and CDR2: KGHDR and SFDVKD. The V and J ends lost 4 bases and 4 bases respectively, with 7 bases between them. This CDR3 contains 13 residues.

The genes are TRBV7-2 and TRBJ1-5, with D uncertain. Germline V gene sequence: CDR1 SGHTA, CDR2 FQGNSA. The CDR3 is made up of 16 amino acids. Trimming shortened V by 3 bases and J by 0 bases, and 12 bases separated the two germline ends. CDR3 nucleotides: TGTGCCAGCAGCTTCGGCCTGGGCTATAGCAATCAGCCCCAGCATTTT. This sequence encodes CASSFGLGYSNQPQHF.

This rearrangement joins TRBV6-4 to TRBJ2-6, with D possibly being TRBD2 (6 bases). CDR1 MRHNA and CDR2 SNTAGT come from the germline V gene. Trimming stripped 3 bases from V and 4 bases from J, with 10 bases between. This CDR3 has 15 residues. CDR3 in amino acids: CASSDTGRGANVLTF. The DNA of the CDR3 is TGTGCCAGCAGTGATACGGGGAGGGGGGCCAACGTCCTGACTTTC.

The V and J genes are TRBV30 and TRBJ1-1; D perhaps matches TRBD1 (6 bases). This CDR3 has 13 residues. Looked up from germline, CDR1 is GTSNPN and CDR2 is SVGIG (reference sequence). Trimming stripped 0 bases from V and 4 bases from J, with 9 bases between. The CDR3 sequence is CAWSVDRTTEAFF. The CDR3 nucleotides are TGTGCCTGGAGTGTAGACAGGACCACTGAAGCTTTCTTT. The full variable domain, rest sourced from reference TRBV30 and TRBJ1-1, is SQTIHQWPATLVQPVGSPLSLECTVEGTSNPNLYWYRQAAGRGLQLLFYSVGIGQISSEVPQNLSASRPQDRQFILSSKKLLLSDSGFYLCAWSVDRTTEAFFGQGTRLTVV.

DNA of the CDR3: TGTGCCATCAGTGAGTCGAATGGACTGAGCACAGATACGCAGTATTTT. This codes for CAISESNGLSTDTQYF. The chain combines TRBV10-3 with TRBJ2-3; a possible D gene is TRBD2 (5 bases). Looked up from germline, CDR1 is ENHRY and CDR2 is SYGVKD. V lost 0 bases and J lost 0, with 10 bases in between. CDR3 length: 16 residues.

The CDR3 sequence is CASSLGRQETQYF. The CDR3 nucleotides read TGTGCCAGCAGTTTAGGGAGACAAGAGACCCAGTACTTC. The chain couples TRBV12-3 or TRBV12-4 to TRBJ2-5; D gene uncertain. The CDR3 runs 13 residues. Trimming took off 1 base at V and 2 bases at J, with 5 bases between the two ends.

The V gene is TRBV6-2 or TRBV6-3, the J gene TRBJ1-5; D unresolved. Trimming stripped 3 bases from V and 10 bases from J, with 22 bases between. The germline gives CDR1 MNHEY, CDR2 SVGEGT. CDR3 length: 16 residues. CDR3 loop: CASSYSSGSSISPQHF. CDR3 nucleotides: TGTGCCAGCAGTTATTCCTCCGGGTCCTCAATCAGCCCCCAGCATTTT.

This clone was seen a handful of times. J is TRBJ2-7 and V is TRBV5-1; TRBD1 agrees at 9 bases. This CDR3 has 15 amino acids. V was clipped by 2 bases and J by 1 base; unmatched bases: 4. CDR1 SGHRS and CDR2 YFSETQ come from the germline V gene. DNA for the CDR3: TGCGCCAGCAGCTTAATCGGGACAGGGTCCTACGAGCAGTACTTC. Translated: CASSLIGTGSYEQYF.